This TCR beta chain was recovered during a study of PD-1 blockade in classical Hodgkin lymphoma. Time point here: cycle 4 day 1 (C4D1), after five to seven weeks of nivolumab. Relapse was seen in all patients after autologous stem cell transplantation, and brentuximab vedotin exposure was variable. There are 15 residues in the CDR3. Per germline, CDR1 MRHNA and CDR2 SNTAGT. Trimming cost V 0 bases and J 4 bases; bases outside gene matches: 2. The table came from immunoSEQ multiplex PCR; TCRdb's copy has only in-frame clones and leaves some out. The sample lists 40,000 to 65,000 clones, around nine tenths occurring once. This clone was found once. Within the sample, other DNA sequences also encode this same CDR3.

The rearrangement uses TRBV6-4 and TRBJ2-1; 8 bases align to TRBD2. The source material was peripheral blood mononuclear cells (PBMCs), sampled before the fourth cycle of nivolumab. This TCR was sampled from a human donor with classical Hodgkin lymphoma. The CDR3 DNA reads as TGTGCCAGCAGTGACTCGGCGGGGGGATACAATGAGCAGTTCTTC. Its translation is CASSDSAGGYNEQFF.